Shown below are 7 T cell receptor beta chains from a single sample sequenced in a study of shared clonotypes between healthy human individuals. TCRdb's copy holds only in-frame clones and misses some; the assay was immunoSEQ multiplex PCR. The repertoire holds 95,000 to 120,000 clones, with 68% as singletons. The sample consisted of memory CD8+ T cells sorted from blood. Subset in this sample: CD45RO+ cells pooled with CCR7-negative TemRA cells. The receptors here all came from a woman aged 30 to 39 in good health.

The sample holds a few counts of this clone. J is TRBJ2-7 and V is TRBV2; a weak D match, TRBD1 (9 bases). The CDR3 has 14 residues. The V gene lost 8 bases and the J gene lost 4 bases, with 18 bases spanning the gap. Germline assignment: CDR1 SNHLY and CDR2 FYNNEI. The DNA for the CDR3 is TGTGCCAGCGGTAGCGGGACAGGGTGGTACGAGCAGTACTTC. Translation gives CASGSGTGWYEQYF.

This clone was seen more than once but under ten times. The CDR3 loop reads CAKQETQYF. The CDR3 DNA reads TGTGCCAAACAAGAGACCCAGTACTTC. This chain connects TRBV19 to TRBJ2-5; D not resolved. V shed 10 bases and J shed 2 bases, with 2 bases lying between them. CDR1 and CDR2 (germline): LNHDA, SQIVND (reference sequence). There are 9 residues in the CDR3.

The chain carries TRBV11-2 and TRBJ1-1; D not resolved. V gave up 1 base and J gave up 4 bases, with 16 bases separating them. Looked up from germline, CDR1 is SGHAT and CDR2 is FQNNGV. This CDR3 has 16 amino acids. For the CDR3, the DNA is TGTGCCAGCAGCTTAGCCTATTGGGGTTCTGGCACTGAAGCTTTCTTT. It codes for CASSLAYWGSGTEAFF.

This chain links TRBV18 with TRBJ2-7; the D is unclear. The CDR3 spans 13 residues. The germline gives CDR1 KGHSH, CDR2 LQKENI. Trimming cost V 5 bases and J 7 bases, with 15 bases left between them. CDR3 residues: CASSSHPDAEQYF. The CDR3 coding sequence is TGTGCCAGCTCATCGCACCCTGACGCGGAGCAGTACTTC.

This clone was counted at least ten times. The CDR3: CATSRDRGSGTDTQYF. CDR3 coding DNA: TGTGCCACCAGCAGAGATCGCGGGAGTGGTACAGATACGCAGTATTTT. This sequence joins TRBV15 and TRBJ2-3; 7 bases map to TRBD2. After removal of 0 bases from V and 3 bases from J, the junction contained 6 bases not matched to a gene. The CDR3 contains 16 residues. The germline gives CDR1 LNHNV, CDR2 YYDKDF (reference sequence).

Here the CDR3 reads CASSTGPFGEKLFF. DNA of the CDR3: TGTGCCAGCAGTACGGGCCCCTTTGGGGAAAAACTGTTTTTT. V gene TRBV28 combines with J gene TRBJ1-4; no definite D call. Trimming cost V 5 bases and J 8 bases, with 15 bases left between them. The germline CDR1 and CDR2 sequences are MDHEN and SYDVKM. This CDR3 region has 14 residues. The whole variable domain, remainder taken from reference TRBV28 and TRBJ1-4, is DVKVTQSSRYLVKRTGEKVFLECVQDMDHENMFWYRQDPGLGLRLIYFSYDVKMKEKGDIPEGYSVSREKKERFSLILESASTNQTSMYLCASSTGPFGEKLFFGSGTQLSVL.

The chain employs TRBV4-1 and TRBJ2-7; possibly TRBD2 for D (5 bases). CDR3 length: 16 amino acids. Looked up from germline, CDR1 is MGHRA and CDR2 is YSYEKL. V lost 2 bases to trimming and J lost 2 bases, with 16 bases between them. This chain's CDR3 is CASSQSLRELTYEQYF. The CDR3 coding sequence is TGCGCCAGCAGCCAATCCCTGAGGGAATTAACCTACGAGCAGTACTTC.